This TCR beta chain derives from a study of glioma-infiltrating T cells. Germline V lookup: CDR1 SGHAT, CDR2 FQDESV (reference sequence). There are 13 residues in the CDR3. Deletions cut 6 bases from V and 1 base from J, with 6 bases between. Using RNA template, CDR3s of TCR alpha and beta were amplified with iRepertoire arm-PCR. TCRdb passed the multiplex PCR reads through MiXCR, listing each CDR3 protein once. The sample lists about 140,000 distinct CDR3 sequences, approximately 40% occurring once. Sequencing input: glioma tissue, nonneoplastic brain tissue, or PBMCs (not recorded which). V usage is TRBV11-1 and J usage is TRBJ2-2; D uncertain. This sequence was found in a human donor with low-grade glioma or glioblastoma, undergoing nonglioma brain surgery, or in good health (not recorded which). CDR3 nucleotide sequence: TGTGCCAGCAGTTCAAGGAACACCGGGGAGCTGTTTTTT. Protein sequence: CASSSRNTGELFF. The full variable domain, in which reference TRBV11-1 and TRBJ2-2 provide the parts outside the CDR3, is EAEVAQSPRYKITEKSQAVAFWCDPISGHATLYWYRQILGQGPELLVQFQDESVVDDSQLPKDRFSAERLKGVDSTLKIQPAELGDSAMYLCASSSRNTGELFFGEGSRLTVL.